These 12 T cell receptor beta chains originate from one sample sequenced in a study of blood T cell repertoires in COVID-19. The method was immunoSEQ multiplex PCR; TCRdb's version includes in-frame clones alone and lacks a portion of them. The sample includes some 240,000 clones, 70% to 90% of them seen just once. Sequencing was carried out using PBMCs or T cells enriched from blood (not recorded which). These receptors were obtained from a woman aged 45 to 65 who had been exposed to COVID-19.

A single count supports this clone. CDR3 region: CASGQGNWNEKLFF. CDR3 in DNA: TGTGCCAGTGGTCAGGGGAATTGGAATGAAAAACTGTTTTTT. The rearrangement uses TRBV19 and TRBJ1-4, with D tentatively TRBD1 (6 bases). This CDR3 has 14 amino acids. CDR1 LNHDA and CDR2 SQIVND come from the germline V gene (reference sequence). Trimming took off 8 bases at V and 5 bases at J, with 15 bases between the two ends.

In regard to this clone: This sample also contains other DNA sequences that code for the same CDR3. This CDR3 reads CASSLQGLNTEAFF. CDR3 nucleotide sequence: TGTGCCAGTAGTTTACAGGGGCTGAACACTGAAGCTTTCTTT. The rearrangement links TRBV19 to TRBJ1-1; 7 bases align to TRBD1. J lost 0 bases, V lost 5 bases, and 3 bases had no gene match. Per germline, CDR1 LNHDA and CDR2 SQIVND (reference sequence). This CDR3 contains 14 residues.

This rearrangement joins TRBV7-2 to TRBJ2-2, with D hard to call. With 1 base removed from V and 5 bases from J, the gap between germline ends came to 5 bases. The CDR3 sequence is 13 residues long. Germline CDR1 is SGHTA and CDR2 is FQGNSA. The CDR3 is CASSLDQTGELFF. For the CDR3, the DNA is TGTGCCAGCAGCTTAGATCAGACCGGGGAGCTGTTTTTT.

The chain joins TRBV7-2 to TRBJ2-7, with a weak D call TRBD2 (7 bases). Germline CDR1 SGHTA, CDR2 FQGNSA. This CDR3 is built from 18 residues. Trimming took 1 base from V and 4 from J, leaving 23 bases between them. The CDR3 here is CASSLVMGGGVTYYEQYF. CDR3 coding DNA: TGTGCCAGCAGCTTAGTAATGGGAGGGGGAGTTACCTATTACGAGCAGTACTTC.

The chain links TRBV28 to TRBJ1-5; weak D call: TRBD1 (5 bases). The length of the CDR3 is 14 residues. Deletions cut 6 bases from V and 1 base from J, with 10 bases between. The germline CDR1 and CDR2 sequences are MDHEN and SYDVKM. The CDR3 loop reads CASRTPGSNQPQHF. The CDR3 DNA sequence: TGTGCCAGCAGAACCCCAGGGAGCAATCAGCCCCAGCATTTT.

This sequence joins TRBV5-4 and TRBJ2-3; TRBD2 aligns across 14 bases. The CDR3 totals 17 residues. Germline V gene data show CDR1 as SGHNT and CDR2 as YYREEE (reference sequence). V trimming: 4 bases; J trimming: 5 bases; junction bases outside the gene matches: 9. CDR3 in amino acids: CASSGGLAGGLLDTQYF. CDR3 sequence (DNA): TGTGCCAGCAGCGGCGGACTAGCGGGGGGTCTGTTAGATACGCAGTATTTT. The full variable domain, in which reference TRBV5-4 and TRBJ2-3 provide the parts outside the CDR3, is ETGVTQSPTHLIKTRGQQVTLRCSSQSGHNTVSWYQQALGQGPQFIFQYYREEENGRGNFPPRFSGLQFPNYSSELNVNALELDDSALYLCASSGGLAGGLLDTQYFGPGTRLTVL.

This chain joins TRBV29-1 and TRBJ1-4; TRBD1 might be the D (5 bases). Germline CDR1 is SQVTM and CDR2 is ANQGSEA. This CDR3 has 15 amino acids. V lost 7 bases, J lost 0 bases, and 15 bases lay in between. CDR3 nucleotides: TGCAGCGCCGCGGCGGGGCCTGCAACTAATGAAAAACTGTTTTTT. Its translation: CSAAAGPATNEKLFF.

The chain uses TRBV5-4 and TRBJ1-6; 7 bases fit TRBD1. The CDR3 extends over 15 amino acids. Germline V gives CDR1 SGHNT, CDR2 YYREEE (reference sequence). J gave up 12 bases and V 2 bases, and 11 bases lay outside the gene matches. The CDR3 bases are TGTGCCAGCAGCTTACAGGGGTACCGGGGGGGACCCCTCCACTTT. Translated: CASSLQGYRGGPLHF.

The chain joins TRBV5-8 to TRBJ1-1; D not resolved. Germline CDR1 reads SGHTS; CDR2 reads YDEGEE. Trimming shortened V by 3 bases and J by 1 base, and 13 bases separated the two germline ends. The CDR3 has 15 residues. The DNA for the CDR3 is TGTGCCAGCAGCTGGCTCCCCGCGGGGAACACTGAAGCTTTCTTT. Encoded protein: CASSWLPAGNTEAFF.

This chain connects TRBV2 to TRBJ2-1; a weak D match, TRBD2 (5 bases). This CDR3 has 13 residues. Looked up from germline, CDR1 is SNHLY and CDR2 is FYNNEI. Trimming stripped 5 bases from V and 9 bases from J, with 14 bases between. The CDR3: CASSLSSVPEQFF. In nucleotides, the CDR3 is TGTGCCAGCAGTCTTAGTAGCGTCCCTGAGCAGTTCTTC.

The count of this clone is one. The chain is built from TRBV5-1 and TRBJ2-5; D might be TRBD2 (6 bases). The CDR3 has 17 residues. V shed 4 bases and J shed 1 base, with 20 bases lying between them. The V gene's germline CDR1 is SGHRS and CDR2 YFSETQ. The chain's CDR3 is CASSPNPSLGGQETQYF. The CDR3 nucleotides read TGCGCCAGCAGCCCGAACCCGTCTCTGGGGGGCCAAGAGACCCAGTACTTC.

Here the CDR3 DNA reads TGTGCCAGCAGCGCCGCGTACGAGCAGTACTTC. Translating it yields CASSAAYEQYF. The chain couples TRBV5-8 to TRBJ2-7; D remains unclear. The V end was cut by 4 bases, the J end by 4 bases, with 6 bases between. Germline V CDR1 and CDR2: SGHTS, YDEGEE. This CDR3 comprises 11 residues.